A single sample gave rise to the 17 T cell receptor beta chains below, sequenced in a study of human T cells and chemical hapten exposure. The time point here: patch test 1, 2 weeks after DPC sensitization. Treatment given: therapeutic diphenylcyclopropenone sensitization with weekly scalp DPC. TCRdb passed the RACE reads through MiXCR, listing each CDR3 protein once. The sample carries about 360,000 distinct CDR3 sequences, approximately 5.1% recorded once. The sequencing used whole blood, collected in connection with sensitization to the hapten diphenylcyclopropenone (DPC). The receptors were sampled from a woman aged 50 to 60 with alopecia areata. Some clones in this sample may be carry-over from other donors' samples.

This chain uses TRBV6-2 or TRBV6-3 with TRBJ1-5; 7 bases map to TRBD1. This CDR3 region has 14 residues. The V gene end was trimmed by 6 bases and the J gene end by 7 bases; junction bases not matched to a gene: 9. Germline V lookup: CDR1 MNHEY, CDR2 SVGEGT. The DNA of the CDR3 is TGTGCCAGCAGGCCAGGGGGGGCCGGGCAGCCCCAGCATTTT. The encoded protein is CASRPGGAGQPQHF.

The sample holds many counts of this clonotype. The chain carries TRBV28 and TRBJ2-2; D might be TRBD1 (6 bases). In germline, CDR1 is MDHEN, CDR2 SYDVKM. The CDR3 length is 14 residues. Trimming removed 7 bases at V and 6 bases at J, with 15 bases between. CDR3 loop: CASKGPGAAGELFF. In nucleotides, the CDR3 is TGTGCCAGCAAGGGCCCAGGGGCAGCCGGGGAGCTGTTTTTT.

This clonotype was recorded at least ten times. The chain recombines TRBV4-1 with TRBJ1-2; no clear D gene. The CDR3 runs to 14 residues. The ends were cut back, 1 base at V and 5 bases at J, with 11 bases in the middle. CDR1 is MGHRA, CDR2 YSYEKL, per germline. DNA of the CDR3: TGCGCCAGCAGCCAAGGGGGTTTTGGGTATGGCTACACCTTC. Its translation: CASSQGGFGYGYTF.

The chain employs TRBV5-1 and TRBJ2-3; unclear D gene. V lost 4 bases and J 0 bases, leaving 9 bases between the germline ends. CDR3 length equals 14 residues. Germline-derived CDR1 and CDR2 are SGHRS and YFSETQ. The CDR3 here is CASSRSLSTDTQYF. CDR3 DNA: TGCGCCAGCAGCCGCAGCCTTAGCACAGATACGCAGTATTTT.

This clonotype appeared a few times. This chain links TRBV27 with TRBJ2-5; TRBD1 is a possible D gene (5 bases). The germline V and J ends were trimmed by 6 bases and 6 bases, with 14 bases remaining between them. From germline, CDR1 is MNHEY and CDR2 SMNVEV (reference sequence). This CDR3 region has 13 residues. CDR3: CASSSLGVQTQYF. The CDR3 DNA reads as TGTGCCAGCAGCTCCCTAGGGGTGCAGACCCAGTACTTC.

This chain links TRBV4-1 with TRBJ2-1, with D hard to call. Germline loops: CDR1 MGHRA, CDR2 YSYEKL. Trimming shortened V by 3 bases and J by 2 bases, and 8 bases separated the two germline ends. The CDR3 is made up of 14 amino acids. The DNA of the CDR3 is TGCGCCAGCAGCCAGTCCCCTGCCTACAATGAGCAGTTCTTC. This sequence encodes CASSQSPAYNEQFF.

The CDR3 region is CASSFVRQTNSPLHF. The CDR3 nucleotides read TGTGCCAGCAGTTTCGTTAGACAGACAAATTCACCCCTCCACTTT. The chain has TRBV27 and TRBJ1-6; the D gene is possibly TRBD1 (5 bases). V was pared by 3 bases and J by 7 bases, with 13 bases between. CDR1 is MNHEY and CDR2 is SMNVEV in the germline V gene (reference sequence). There are 15 residues in the CDR3.

The V call is TRBV7-9, the J call TRBJ1-1, with TRBD1 matching 8 bases. Germline CDR1 SEHNR, CDR2 FQNEAQ (reference sequence). V gave up 5 bases and J gave up 12 bases; unmatched junction bases: 5. CDR3 size: 11 residues. CDR3 nucleotides: TGTGCCAGCAGCAAACAGGGGGAAACTTTCTTT. Its protein product is CASSKQGETFF.

This clonotype was counted at least ten times. This chain uses TRBV6-2 or TRBV6-3 with TRBJ2-7; 9 nucleotides align to TRBD2. Germline CDR1 and CDR2: MNHEY and SVGEGT. The V gene end was trimmed by 2 bases and the J gene end by 5 bases; junction bases not matched to a gene: 13. This CDR3 is built from 17 residues. The CDR3 DNA follows: TGTGCCAGCAGTTACCCTACGCCGGGTAGCGGGAGAGACGAGCAGTACTTC. This translates into CASSYPTPGSGRDEQYF.

V and J are TRBV12-3 or TRBV12-4 and TRBJ2-1; 8 positions match TRBD2. This CDR3 is 17 amino acids long. V lost 6 bases to trimming and J lost 2 bases; unmatched junction nucleotides: 12. CDR3 DNA: TGTGCCAGCAGCCCTAAACTAGCGGCCAGTCCCTACAATGAGCAGTTCTTC. Translating it yields CASSPKLAASPYNEQFF.

This clonotype was observed a handful of times. The chain is built from TRBV25-1 and TRBJ2-5, with TRBD1 as a possible D gene (6 bases). V lost 5 bases to trimming and J lost 5 bases, with 18 bases between them. Germline CDR1 is MGHDK and CDR2 is SYGVNS. The CDR3 has 15 residues. The CDR3 bases are TGTGCCAGCAGTCCTCCCGGCACAGGGTCTGAGACCCAGTACTTC. This codes for CASSPPGTGSETQYF. The entire variable domain, with the rest obtained from reference TRBV25-1 and TRBJ2-5, is as follows: EADIYQTPRYLVIGTGKKITLECSQTMGHDKMYWYQQDPGMELHLIHYSYGVNSTEKGDLSSESTVSRIRTEHFPLTLESARPSHTSQYLCASSPPGTGSETQYFGPGTRLLVL.

This clonotype was picked up a small number of times. The V and J genes are TRBV6-5 and TRBJ2-3; 9 nucleotides line up with TRBD2. V gave up 6 bases and J gave up 4 bases; unmatched junction bases: 5. Germline-derived CDR1 and CDR2 are MNHEY and SVGAGI. This CDR3 comprises 14 residues. CDR3 loop: CASRQRGESDTQYF. The CDR3 DNA is TGTGCCAGCAGGCAGCGGGGGGAGTCAGATACGCAGTATTTT.

This clonotype was detected only a few times. The gene calls are TRBV28 and TRBJ1-5; possible D gene TRBD1, 6 bases. Trimming pared 6 bases from V and 2 bases from J, leaving 14 bases between. Germline CDR1 is MDHEN and CDR2 is SYDVKM. The CDR3 is 15 residues long. CDR3 sequence (DNA): TGTGCCAGCAGCAAAACAGGGTCCGGCAATCAGCCCCAGCATTTT. As protein: CASSKTGSGNQPQHF.

This clonotype came up a few times. The rearrangement links TRBV27 to TRBJ2-3; TRBD1 matches at 7 bases. Per germline, CDR1 MNHEY and CDR2 SMNVEV (reference sequence). The CDR3 totals 15 residues. V was pared by 3 bases and J by 4 bases, with 7 bases of the junction left unmatched. The CDR3 sequence is CASSFEGRGPDTQYF. Written as DNA, the CDR3 is TGTGCCAGCAGTTTCGAGGGAAGGGGGCCAGATACGCAGTATTTT.

This clonotype was counted many times. CDR3 in amino acids: CASSLERTGDARGTEAFF. CDR3 coding DNA: TGTGCCAGCAGCTTAGAGAGGACAGGGGACGCCCGCGGCACTGAAGCTTTCTTT. The chain uses TRBV7-2 and TRBJ1-1, with 9 bases lining up with TRBD1. The CDR3 loop spans 18 amino acids. The germline CDR1 and CDR2 sequences are SGHTA and FQGNSA. V trimming: 1 base; J trimming: 4 bases; junction bases outside the gene matches: 13.

This clonotype occurred many times. The J gene is TRBJ2-7, the V gene TRBV12-3 or TRBV12-4, with TRBD2 matching 7 bases. The V and J ends lost 5 bases and 5 bases, in that order; junction bases with no gene match: 9. The CDR3 is 14 amino acids. The CDR3 is CASSQRGAGNEQYF. The CDR3 DNA reads TGTGCCAGCAGTCAAAGGGGAGCGGGGAACGAGCAGTACTTC.

This clonotype was recorded at least ten times. The rearrangement uses TRBV4-3 and TRBJ2-7, with TRBD2 as a possible D gene (6 bases). Germline V gene sequence: CDR1 LGHNA, CDR2 YSLEER. Trimming shortened V by 1 base and J by 2 bases, and 21 bases separated the two germline ends. CDR3 size: 18 residues. This CDR3 reads CASSQGSGQGTGAYEQYF. CDR3 DNA: TGCGCCAGCAGCCAAGGGAGCGGGCAGGGAACAGGAGCCTACGAGCAGTACTTC.